The 22 T cell receptor beta chains listed next were all sequenced from one sample in a study of CD4+ T cells in melanoma. The method was immunoSEQ multiplex PCR; TCRdb's version includes in-frame clones alone and lacks a portion of them. The sample holds about 16,000 clones, roughly four fifths seen once. Sequencing was performed on cells from a culture (not recorded whether cultured in vitro). Source of these receptors: a human donor with melanoma.

The chain is built from TRBV4-2 and TRBJ1-4; 7 positions agree with TRBD1. The CDR3 runs 15 residues. V was pared by 3 bases and J by 8 bases, with 9 bases of the junction left unmatched. Germline V gene data show CDR1 as LGHNA and CDR2 as YNFKEQ. In DNA form, the CDR3 reads TGTGCCAGCAGCCACGGAAGGACAGGAACCGAAAAACTGTTTTTT. Translating it yields CASSHGRTGTEKLFF.

The J gene is TRBJ1-1, the V gene TRBV15; tentatively, D is TRBD1 (5 bases). The CDR3 covers 17 residues. Germline V gene sequence: CDR1 LNHNV, CDR2 YYDKDF (reference sequence). V was pared by 1 base and J by 5 bases, with 20 bases between. The CDR3 reads CATSRVFFRQGGTEAFF. In nucleotides, the CDR3 is TGTGCCACCAGCAGAGTATTCTTCCGCCAGGGAGGTACTGAAGCTTTCTTT.

This clone is a singleton in its sample. The genes are TRBV6-5 and TRBJ1-3; D perhaps matches TRBD1 (6 bases). The ends were cut back, 3 bases at V and 11 bases at J, with 14 bases in the middle. The CDR3 runs 13 residues. Germline V gene lookup returns CDR1 MNHEY and CDR2 SVGAGI. The CDR3 reads CASSYILGAAIYF. CDR3 coding DNA: TGTGCCAGCAGTTATATTTTGGGGGCCGCCATATATTTT.

This chain uses TRBV11-2 with TRBJ1-1; D might be TRBD1 (5 bases). This CDR3 has 14 residues. V shed 6 bases and J shed 3 bases, with 14 bases lying between them. Germline V CDR1 and CDR2: SGHAT, FQNNGV. The CDR3 DNA follows: TGTGCCAGCAGATATCAGCCGGGGGACACTGAAGCTTTCTTT. This codes for CASRYQPGDTEAFF.

The chain links TRBV2 to TRBJ2-3; TRBD1 aligns across 7 bases. The CDR3 spans 15 residues. Trimming at V came to 7 bases and at J to 2 bases, leaving 9 bases not matched to a gene. In germline, CDR1 is SNHLY, CDR2 FYNNEI. The CDR3 DNA is TGTGCCAGCAACCGACAGGGAGTTGCCACAGATACGCAGTATTTT. Its translation: CASNRQGVATDTQYF.

The chain joins TRBV6-5 to TRBJ2-3; a possible D gene is TRBD1 (5 bases). The germline V gene encodes CDR1 MNHEY and CDR2 SVGAGI. The CDR3 totals 15 residues. V was clipped by 2 bases and J by 0 bases, with 9 bases between them. The CDR3 region is CASSYRAGSTDTQYF. CDR3 DNA: TGTGCCAGCAGTTACCGGGCAGGGAGCACAGATACGCAGTATTTT.

This chain joins TRBV5-5 and TRBJ2-7; the match to TRBD1 covers 8 bases. Germline V gene lookup returns CDR1 SGHKS and CDR2 YYEKEE (reference sequence). The CDR3 covers 13 residues. The ends lost 1 base at V and 7 bases at J; junction bases unmatched: 4. The chain's CDR3 is CASSLQGASEQYF. The CDR3 DNA reads TGTGCCAGCAGCTTGCAGGGGGCTAGTGAGCAGTACTTC.

The J gene is TRBJ1-1, the V gene TRBV5-1, with a tentative D call TRBD1 (5 bases). CDR3 length: 14 amino acids. The germline V gene encodes CDR1 SGHRS and CDR2 YFSETQ. The V end lost 3 bases, the J end lost 0 bases, and 9 bases lay between the germline ends. The chain's CDR3 is CASSSGSMNTEAFF. In nucleotides, the CDR3 is TGCGCCAGCAGCTCAGGGTCGATGAACACTGAAGCTTTCTTT.

The chain couples TRBV5-8 to TRBJ1-5, with 7 bases fitting TRBD1. The CDR3 sequence is 15 residues long. V was clipped by 4 bases and J by 2 bases; unmatched bases: 6. The germline V gene encodes CDR1 SGHTS and CDR2 YDEGEE. The CDR3 is CASSDRQGGNQPQHF. The CDR3 coding sequence is TGTGCCAGCAGCGACCGACAGGGAGGCAATCAGCCCCAGCATTTT.

The chain recombines TRBV5-8 with TRBJ1-6, with a possible D match to TRBD1 (5 bases). This CDR3 has 14 amino acids. CDR1 and CDR2 from the germline V gene are SGHTS and YDEGEE. V lost 6 bases to trimming and J lost 7 bases, with 14 bases between them. DNA for the CDR3: TGTGCCAGCACTCTAGACAGAGCGAATTCACCCCTCCACTTT. Translated, it gives CASTLDRANSPLHF.

The count of this clone is one. The CDR3 DNA sequence: TGTGCCAGTAGTAAAGGACATAGCAATCAGCCCCAGCATTTT. This sequence encodes CASSKGHSNQPQHF. The rearrangement links TRBV19 to TRBJ1-5; D is possibly TRBD1 (5 bases). The CDR3 is 14 amino acids. V lost 4 bases to trimming and J lost 0 bases, with 7 bases between them. The V gene's germline CDR1 is LNHDA and CDR2 SQIVND (reference sequence).

This chain joins TRBV2 and TRBJ2-6; D may correspond to TRBD1 or TRBD2 (5 bases each). The CDR3 contains 17 residues. Germline CDR1 is SNHLY and CDR2 is FYNNEI. V lost 5 bases to trimming and J lost 0 bases, with 14 bases between them. The CDR3 region is CASSYMGPSSGANVLTF. As DNA, the CDR3 is TGTGCCAGCAGTTACATGGGACCCAGCTCTGGGGCCAACGTCCTGACTTTC.

The chain uses TRBV7-8 and TRBJ2-2; no reliable D call. Germline V gene lookup returns CDR1 SGHVS and CDR2 FQNEAQ. The germline V and J ends were trimmed by 1 base and 6 bases, with 6 bases remaining between them. CDR3 length equals 13 residues. CDR3 nucleotides: TGTGCCAGCAGCTTAGTTGGTTCCGGGGAGCTGTTTTTT. It encodes CASSLVGSGELFF.

The J gene is TRBJ1-4, the V gene TRBV5-8; D is undetermined. Germline lookup yields CDR1 SGHTS and CDR2 YDEGEE. This CDR3 contains 14 residues. Trimming removed 4 bases from V and 8 bases from J, with 15 bases in between. CDR3 sequence (DNA): TGTGCCAGCAGCCCGCTTGGGGAAGGCGAAAAACTGTTTTTT. As protein: CASSPLGEGEKLFF.

This clone was observed a few times. V gene TRBV2 combines with J gene TRBJ1-6, with D possibly matching TRBD1 (5 bases). This CDR3 region has 13 residues. Looked up from germline, CDR1 is SNHLY and CDR2 is FYNNEI. Between the trimmed V and J ends, which lost 4 bases and 9 bases, there was a span of 10 bases. The CDR3 loop is CASSVVDSSPLHF. The CDR3 DNA sequence: TGTGCCAGCAGTGTGGTTGACAGTTCACCCCTCCACTTT.

The chain couples TRBV7-8 to TRBJ1-2; tentative D call: TRBD1 (5 bases). The CDR3 length is 13 residues. Per germline, CDR1 SGHVS and CDR2 FQNEAQ. The V and J ends lost 0 bases and 3 bases respectively, with 5 bases between them. As DNA, the CDR3 is TGTGCCAGCAGCTTAGCAGGGGACTATGGCTACACCTTC. This translates into CASSLAGDYGYTF.

In this sample, this clone turned up a few times. The J gene is TRBJ2-7, the V gene TRBV5-4, with 10 bases fitting TRBD2. The germline gives CDR1 SGHNT, CDR2 YYREEE (reference sequence). J lost 6 bases, V lost 1 base, and 7 bases had no gene match. This CDR3 region has 15 residues. CDR3 residues: CASSLRGLAGAEQYF. The CDR3 coding sequence is TGTGCCAGCAGCTTGAGGGGGCTAGCGGGGGCCGAGCAGTACTTC.

The rearrangement links TRBV18 to TRBJ1-1; TRBD1 is a possible D gene (5 bases). CDR1 is KGHSH and CDR2 is LQKENI in the germline V gene. The CDR3 length is 14 residues. V was cut by 0 bases and J by 5 bases, with 10 bases left in between. The CDR3 DNA follows: TGTGCCAGCTCACCACCAGGGGATCGAACTGAAGCTTTCTTT. This translates into CASSPPGDRTEAFF.

This chain links TRBV2 with TRBJ1-1; the match to TRBD1 covers 8 bases. CDR1 and CDR2 (germline): SNHLY, FYNNEI. The ends lost 4 bases at V and 6 bases at J; junction bases unmatched: 7. The CDR3 sequence is 14 residues long. CDR3 protein: CASSGFQGAAEAFF. The CDR3 coding sequence is TGTGCCAGCAGTGGATTTCAGGGGGCGGCTGAAGCTTTCTTT.

This chain joins TRBV7-2 and TRBJ2-2; perhaps TRBD2 as D (6 bases). There are 14 residues in the CDR3. V was cut by 6 bases and J by 7 bases, with 15 bases left in between. Looked up from germline, CDR1 is SGHTA and CDR2 is FQGNSA. Written as DNA, the CDR3 is TGTGCCAGCAGTTTCGGGACTGAAATCGGGGAGCTGTTTTTT. It encodes CASSFGTEIGELFF.

The chain recombines TRBV7-8 with TRBJ2-1; 7 positions agree with TRBD1. The length of the CDR3 is 14 residues. Germline V gene sequence: CDR1 SGHVS, CDR2 FQNEAQ. The junction had 7 bases not matched to a gene; V was cut back by 6 bases and J by 5 bases. The CDR3 DNA reads as TGTGCCAGCAGAATCGGGACAGTAAACAATGAGCAGTTCTTC. Residues: CASRIGTVNNEQFF.

The chain carries TRBV11-2 and TRBJ1-1, with 7 bases aligning to TRBD1. CDR3 size: 14 residues. V trimming: 7 bases; J trimming: 1 base; junction bases outside the gene matches: 6. The germline CDR1 and CDR2 sequences are SGHAT and FQNNGV. CDR3 nucleotides: TGTGCCAGCACCCTCAGGGGGGGGAACACTGAAGCTTTCTTT. Its protein is CASTLRGGNTEAFF. The full variable domain, its missing parts supplied by reference TRBV11-2 and TRBJ1-1, is EAGVAQSPRYKIIEKRQSVAFWCNPISGHATLYWYQQILGQGPKLLIQFQNNGVVDDSQLPKDRFSAERLKGVDSTLKIQPAKLEDSAVYLCASTLRGGNTEAFFGQGTRLTVV.